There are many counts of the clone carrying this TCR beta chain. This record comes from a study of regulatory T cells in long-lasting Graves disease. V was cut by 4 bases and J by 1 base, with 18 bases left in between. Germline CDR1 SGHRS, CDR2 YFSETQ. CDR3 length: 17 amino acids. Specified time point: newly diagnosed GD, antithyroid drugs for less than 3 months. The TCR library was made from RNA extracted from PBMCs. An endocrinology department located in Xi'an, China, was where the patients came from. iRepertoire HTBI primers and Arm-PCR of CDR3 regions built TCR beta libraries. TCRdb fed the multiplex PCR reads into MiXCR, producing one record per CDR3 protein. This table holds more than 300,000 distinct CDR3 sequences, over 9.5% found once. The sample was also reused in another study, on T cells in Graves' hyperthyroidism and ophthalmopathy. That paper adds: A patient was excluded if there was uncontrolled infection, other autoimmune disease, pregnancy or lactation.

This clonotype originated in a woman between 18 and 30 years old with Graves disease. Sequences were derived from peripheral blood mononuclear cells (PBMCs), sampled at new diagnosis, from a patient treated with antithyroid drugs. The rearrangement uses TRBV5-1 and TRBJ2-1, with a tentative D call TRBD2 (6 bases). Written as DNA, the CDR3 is TGCGCCAGCAGCACGAGGGAGGAGGGATGGTCCTACAATGAGCAGTTCTTC. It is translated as CASSTREEGWSYNEQFF.